Given below is one T cell receptor (beta chain) in context. The antigen it binds to is not known. Base qualities are missing; no much larger clone stands one base away. From the cysteine through the phenylalanine, the CDR3 covers 15 amino acids. The DNA shown is the 45-base CDR3, in frame from base 1. Trimming removed 6 bases from V and 2 bases from J; the gene matches leave 9 bases unexplained. From the germline V gene (reference sequence), CDR1 is MNHEY and CDR2 is SMNVEV. The data belong to a study of OX40 agonist ivuxolimab in advanced cancers. At the level of the whole study: Ivuxolimab was an agonistic, fully human IgG2 monoclonal antibody directed against OX40 (CD134), a costimulatory receptor. Intravenous ivuxolimab was administered to patients every 2 weeks at six dose levels: 0.01, 0.1, 0.3, 1.5, 3 and 10 mg/kg. Of the 50 or so patients in dose escalation, some 20 had hepatocellular carcinoma, approximately 15 had melanoma, 9 had renal cell carcinoma and 9 had head and neck cancer. A male proportion of around 83% and a mean age of approximately 62 years, ranging from 23 to 79, were recorded for the dose-escalation cohort. Prior anti-PD-1, anti-PD-L1 or anti-CTLA-4 therapy was permitted, and approximately 39% of dose-escalation patients had received checkpoint inhibitors. Three dose-escalation patients achieved partial responses, one with hepatocellular carcinoma and two with cutaneous melanoma. Peripheral TCRbeta sequencing aimed to test whether ivuxolimab altered TCR sequence diversity and caused clonal T-cell expansion. The paper covers the monotherapy dose-escalation part of the phase I ivuxolimab trial, which included N = 52 patients. Overall study results and their limits: After ivuxolimab, CD8+ T cells had more expanded clones than CD4+ T cells on average. In the 0.1-3.0 mg/kg groups, partial responders were among the patients with the lowest normalized peripheral clonal expansion, particularly in CD8+ T cells. Antigen specificity was not determined for the clonally expanded peripheral T cells. At doses from 0.1 to 3.0 mg/kg, clonal expansion was seen in both CD4+ and CD8+ blood T cells between baseline and week 6. Low levels of normalized T-cell clonal expansion were also shown by some nonresponding patients.

For sequencing of the TCRbeta CDR3 region, genomic DNA was extracted from the sorted cells. TCRbeta CDR3 regions were sequenced using the immunoSEQ Assay. Entries here come from immuneACCESS through TCRdb and include only in-frame sequences with V and J called. Some clones fail to appear in such tables; in the studies checked, an unresolved V gene covers under half of the shortfall, and the cause of the remainder is unknown. The sample yields 60,000 to 75,000 clones; approximately 80% were counted once. Over 1.3% of the sample is held by the ten biggest clonotypes. Patients with autoimmune disease history or receiving systemic immunosuppression were excluded from the trial. Peripheral blood for TCR sequencing was drawn from every dose cohort at baseline, at cycle 4 day 1 and at cycle 7 day 1. Samples were obtained from an open-label, multicenter, first-in-human phase I dose-escalation trial of ivuxolimab. Adults with locally advanced or metastatic head and neck squamous cell, hepatocellular, melanoma or renal cell carcinoma were enrolled in the trial. Before TCR sequencing, CD4+ T cells and CD8+ T cells from peripheral blood were sorted into separate populations.

The sequences come from CD4+ or CD8+ T cells sorted from blood, collected in a trial of the OX40 agonist ivuxolimab. The receptor comes from an adult with an advanced solid tumor such as melanoma, head and neck, liver or kidney cancer. This chain joins TRBV27 to TRBJ1-1; 7 bases in the middle match TRBD1. The CDR3 sequence is CASSRQGVGNTEAFF. The DNA reads as follows: TGTGCCAGCAGCAGACAGGGCGTAGGAAACACTGAAGCTTTCTTT.